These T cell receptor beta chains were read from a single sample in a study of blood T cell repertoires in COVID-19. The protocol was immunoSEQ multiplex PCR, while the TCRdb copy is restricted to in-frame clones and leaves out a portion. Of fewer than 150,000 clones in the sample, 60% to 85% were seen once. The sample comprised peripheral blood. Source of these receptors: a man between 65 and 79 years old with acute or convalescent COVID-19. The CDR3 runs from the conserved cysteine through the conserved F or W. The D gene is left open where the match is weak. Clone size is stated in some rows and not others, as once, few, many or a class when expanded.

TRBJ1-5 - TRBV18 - CASSPNTGQPQHF TGTGCCAGCTCACCTAACACGGGTCAGCCCCAGCATTTT
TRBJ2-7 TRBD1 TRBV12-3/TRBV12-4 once CASRSDRVSEQYF TGTGCCAGCAGGTCCGACAGGGTTAGCGAGCAGTACTTC
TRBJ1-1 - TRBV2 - CASSYQGMNTEAFF TGTGCCAGCAGTTACCAGGGGATGAACACTGAAGCTTTCTTT
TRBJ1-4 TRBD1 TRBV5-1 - CASSDRTGGGGAEKLFF TGCGCCAGCAGCGACCGGACAGGGGGCGGAGGTGCTGAAAAACTGTTTTTT
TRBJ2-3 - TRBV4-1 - CASSQSLSTDTQYF TGCGCCAGCAGCCAATCTCTCTCCACAGATACGCAGTATTTT
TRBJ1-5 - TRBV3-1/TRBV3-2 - CASSPSRGGVNQPQHF TGTGCCAGCAGCCCTTCGCGGGGGGGGGTAAATCAGCCCCAGCATTTT
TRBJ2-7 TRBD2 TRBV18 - CASSLPGGYEQYF TGTGCCAGCTCACTTCCGGGGGGCTACGAGCAGTACTTC
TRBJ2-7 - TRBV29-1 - CSVEGSAYEQYF TGCAGCGTTGAGGGCAGTGCCTACGAGCAGTACTTC
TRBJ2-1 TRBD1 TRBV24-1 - CATSAPGTGIYNEQFF TGTGCCACCAGTGCTCCTGGGACAGGCATTTACAATGAGCAGTTCTTC
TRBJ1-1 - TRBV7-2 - CASSLATTPGEAFF TGTGCCAGCAGCTTAGCGACTACCCCGGGTGAAGCTTTCTTT
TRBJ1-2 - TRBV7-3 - CASSRGVNEGYTF TGTGCCAGCAGCCGGGGGGTAAACGAAGGCTACACCTTC
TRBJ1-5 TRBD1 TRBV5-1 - CASSLDPGQGPNQPQHF TGCGCCAGCAGCTTGGACCCGGGACAGGGGCCGAATCAGCCCCAGCATTTT
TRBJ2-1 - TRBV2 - CASSPLVRNRGNEQFF TGTGCCAGCAGTCCGCTAGTGAGGAATAGGGGCAATGAGCAGTTCTTC
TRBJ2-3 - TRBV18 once CASSYTGSGTDTQYF TGTGCCAGCTCGTATACAGGGTCGGGGACAGATACGCAGTATTTT
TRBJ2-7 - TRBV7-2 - CASSSQGGVYEQYF TGTGCCAGCAGCTCACAGGGGGGGGTATACGAGCAGTACTTC